These T cell receptor beta chains were read from a single sample in a study of blood T cell repertoires in COVID-19. Sequenced by immunoSEQ multiplex PCR; TCRdb stores in-frame clones only, minus some. The table has some 100,000 clones, around 74% seen once. The sequenced sample was peripheral blood. The receptors here all came from a man between 65 and 85 years old with COVID-19, enrolled during active disease. CDR3s include the opening cysteine and the closing phenylalanine or tryptophan. The D gene is left open where the match is weak. Clone size appears in some rows only: once, few, many, or a class for an expanded clone.

d_call | j_call | v_call | clone_size | cdr3_aa | cdr3_nt
- | TRBJ1-2 | TRBV3-1/TRBV3-2 | - | CASSQDEGGYYGYTF | TGTGCCAGCAGCCAAGATGAGGGCGGCTACTATGGCTACACCTTC
TRBD2 | TRBJ2-1 | TRBV27 | - | CASRSTSGTYNEQFF | TGTGCCAGCAGGTCGACTAGCGGTACTTACAATGAGCAGTTCTTC
- | TRBJ2-3 | TRBV21-1 | - | CASSKRNGQARTDTQYF | TGTGCCAGCAGCAAACGAAATGGACAGGCCCGCACAGATACGCAGTATTTT
- | TRBJ2-7 | TRBV15 | - | CATSRGQASYEQYF | TGTGCCACCAGCAGAGGGCAGGCCTCCTACGAGCAGTACTTC
TRBD1 | TRBJ2-2 | TRBV13 | - | CASSHDRGLIFLSGELFF | TGTGCCAGCAGCCATGACAGGGGGCTCATCTTTTTGTCCGGGGAGCTGTTTTTT
- | TRBJ2-7 | TRBV19 | - | CASSRQVDYEQYF | TGTGCCAGTAGTAGGCAGGTGGACTACGAGCAGTACTTC
TRBD2 | TRBJ2-1 | TRBV7-9 | - | CASTKTSGSREQFF | TGTGCCAGCACCAAGACTAGCGGGAGCCGTGAGCAGTTCTTC
TRBD2 | TRBJ2-7 | TRBV28 | - | CASSYPRGRGEQYF | TGTGCCAGCAGTTACCCCCGCGGGAGGGGCGAGCAGTACTTC
- | TRBJ1-2 | TRBV7-9 | - | CASSLVGGQGRGYGYTF | TGTGCCAGCAGCTTAGTCGGCGGCCAGGGTAGGGGGTATGGCTACACCTTC
TRBD2 | TRBJ2-1 | TRBV28 | - | CASSSQIGGTSGRYFYNEQFF | TGTGCCAGCAGTTCCCAAATAGGGGGGACTAGCGGGAGGTATTTCTACAATGAGCAGTTCTTC
TRBD1 | TRBJ1-2 | TRBV29-1 | - | CSVEAGTGKYGYTF | TGCAGCGTTGAAGCCGGGACAGGGAAATATGGCTACACCTTC
- | TRBJ2-7 | TRBV4-2 | few | CASSRNRGANSYEQYF | TGTGCCAGCAGCCGGAACCGGGGGGCTAACTCCTACGAGCAGTACTTC
TRBD1 | TRBJ2-1 | TRBV24-1 | - | CATREAGGGEQFF | TGTGCCACCAGAGAAGCAGGGGGCGGTGAGCAGTTCTTC
- | TRBJ1-1 | TRBV12-5 | - | CASGEQGGVGEAFF | TGTGCTAGTGGCGAACAGGGAGGGGTAGGTGAAGCTTTCTTT
TRBD2 | TRBJ2-1 | TRBV14 | - | CASSQATGTRLHNEQFF | TGTGCCAGCAGCCAAGCGACCGGGACTAGACTACATAATGAGCAGTTCTTC
- | TRBJ1-4 | TRBV4-1 | - | CASSLLGVFNEKLFF | TGCGCCAGCAGCCTCCTAGGAGTCTTTAATGAAAAACTGTTTTTT
TRBD2 | TRBJ2-3 | TRBV28 | - | CASSTRPGTSGRMWTDTQYF | TGTGCCAGCAGTACCCGCCCCGGGACTAGCGGGAGGATGTGGACAGATACGCAGTATTTT
TRBD1 | TRBJ2-3 | TRBV27 | - | CASSLRGQSTDTQYF | TGTGCCAGCAGTTTGAGGGGACAGAGCACAGATACGCAGTATTTT
TRBD2 | TRBJ2-5 | TRBV15 | - | CATSGGLAGGVETQYF | TGTGCCACCAGCGGTGGACTAGCGGGGGGGGTCGAGACCCAGTACTTC
- | TRBJ1-2 | TRBV5-1 | - | CASSPQDYGYTF | TGCGCCAGCAGCCCGCAGGACTATGGCTACACCTTC
- | TRBJ2-7 | TRBV20-1 | - | CSAEERKYQYF | TGCAGTGCCGAAGAGCGGAAATACCAGTACTTC
TRBD2 | TRBJ2-6 | TRBV5-4 | once | CASSLGLAGVFGANVLTF | TGTGCCAGCAGCTTGGGACTAGCGGGAGTATTTGGGGCCAACGTCCTGACTTTC
TRBD2 | TRBJ2-7 | TRBV3-1/TRBV3-2 | - | CASSQVFSSGRSYEQYF | TGTGCCAGCAGCCAAGTATTCAGCAGCGGGAGGTCCTACGAGCAGTACTTC
- | TRBJ1-1 | TRBV5-1 | - | CASSGGLNAEAFF | TGCGCCAGCAGCGGCGGCCTGAACGCTGAAGCTTTCTTT
TRBD2 | TRBJ2-7 | TRBV4-2 | once | CASSKEAIAGYGGSYEQYF | TGTGCCAGCAGCAAAGAGGCGATAGCGGGATATGGAGGCTCCTACGAGCAGTACTTC
- | TRBJ2-5 | TRBV7-3 | - | CASSPDREGETQYF | TGTGCCAGCAGCCCGGACAGGGAGGGGGAGACCCAGTACTTC
- | TRBJ2-7 | TRBV28 | - | CASSFTGYLVRGYSYEQYF | TGTGCCAGCAGTTTCACAGGGTATCTGGTACGGGGCTACTCCTACGAGCAGTACTTC
- | TRBJ2-7 | TRBV19 | - | CATSLDSSYEQYF | TGTGCCACTTCACTGGACAGTTCGTACGAGCAGTACTTC
TRBD1 | TRBJ2-3 | TRBV9 | once | CASRKQGAETDTQYF | TGTGCCAGCAGGAAACAGGGGGCGGAGACAGATACGCAGTATTTT
TRBD2 | TRBJ2-1 | TRBV19 | few | CASSIVGAGGINEQFF | TGTGCCAGTAGTATAGTGGGAGCGGGAGGGATCAATGAGCAGTTCTTC
TRBD2 | TRBJ2-3 | TRBV7-2 | few | CASSLGTSRDTQYF | TGTGCCAGCAGCCTGGGGACTAGCCGAGATACGCAGTATTTT
TRBD1 | TRBJ2-7 | TRBV6-6 | - | CASSPMSRLDRSYEQYF | TGTGCCAGCAGTCCTATGAGTCGTTTGGACAGGAGCTACGAGCAGTACTTC
TRBD1 | TRBJ2-7 | TRBV28 | - | CASSTVWDSSYEQYF | TGTGCCAGCAGCACCGTCTGGGACAGCTCCTACGAGCAGTACTTC
- | TRBJ2-7 | TRBV28 | - | CASSFSGSQTLAVYEQYF | TGTGCCAGCAGTTTTTCGGGCAGTCAAACCCTAGCTGTCTACGAGCAGTACTTC
TRBD1 | TRBJ2-5 | TRBV7-7 | - | CASSLGGTGGETQYF | TGTGCTAGCAGCTTAGGGGGGACAGGTGGAGAGACCCAGTACTTC
- | TRBJ2-7 | TRBV10-3 | - | CAISEIAVYEQYF | TGTGCCATCAGTGAAATAGCGGTCTACGAGCAGTACTTC
TRBD2 | TRBJ2-2 | TRBV6-5 | few | CATIPRTSGIRELFF | TGTGCCACCATCCCAAGGACTAGCGGGATTCGGGAGCTGTTTTTT
TRBD2 | TRBJ2-7 | TRBV7-6 | - | CASSLVTSGSHEQYF | TGTGCCAGCAGCTTAGTCACTAGCGGGAGCCACGAGCAGTACTTC
TRBD2 | TRBJ2-1 | TRBV6-6 | - | CASSYGTSGLMGEQFF | TGTGCCAGCAGTTATGGGACTAGCGGGTTGATGGGCGAGCAGTTCTTC
- | TRBJ1-4 | TRBV7-9 | - | CASSSQGGGEKLFF | TGTGCCAGCAGCTCTCAGGGAGGTGGTGAAAAACTGTTTTTT